This T cell receptor (beta chain) was observed in a study of regulatory T cells in long-lasting Graves disease. Study overall: Newly diagnosed Graves' patients had under 3 months of antithyroid drugs.

Ten or more counts support this clonotype. Its antigen is not known. Arm-PCR of CDR3 regions with iRepertoire HTBI primers generated TCR beta libraries. TCRdb re-called the multiplex PCR reads through MiXCR, storing one row per CDR3 protein. Of about 300,000 distinct CDR3 sequences listed, over 15% are singletons. Described time point: newly diagnosed GD, antithyroid drugs for less than 3 months. Following extraction of RNA from PBMCs, that RNA was used to make the TCR library. The germline V gene encodes CDR1 MNHEY and CDR2 SVGEGT. V gave up 0 bases and J gave up 3 bases, with 9 bases separating them. The CDR3 is 14 residues long. Study-level findings and limits: Persistent disease favored TRBV28, TRBJ1-2 and TRBJ2-5. TCR diversity was lower in persistent than newly diagnosed Graves' disease. Whereas 1,000 or so public clonotypes were shared by new patients, persistent patients shared more, at roughly 2,500.

The TCR was taken from a female donor with Graves disease. The chain has TRBV6-2 or TRBV6-3 and TRBJ2-7, with unresolved D. The sample was peripheral blood mononuclear cells (PBMCs), taken at new diagnosis, from a patient treated with antithyroid drugs. CDR3 in amino acids: CASSYSFGNYEQYF. CDR3 nucleotide sequence: TGTGCCAGCAGTTACTCTTTCGGCAACTACGAGCAGTACTTC.